These 21 T cell receptor beta chains were all obtained from the same sample, sequenced in a study of CD8 T cells in ankylosing spondylitis (dated by TCRdb to 2016 to 2017). Library creation used 5' RACE. The instrument given in TCRdb is Illumina HiSeq 2500. TCRdb handled the public reads itself, with Q25 trimming in fastp and clone calling in MiXCR, and kept productive beta chains. Each entry merges the rows of one CDR3 protein and shows their most common DNA and genes. In this sample the table shows 180,000 or so distinct CDR3 sequences, around a tenth of which occur a single time. In total, the top ten clones hold about 28% of the sample. Sequenced material: blood, either unsorted or a sorted T cell fraction (not recorded which). The receptors here all came from a male donor with ankylosing spondylitis or in good health (not recorded which).

This clonotype was seen repeatedly, ten times or more. This chain connects TRBV29-1 to TRBJ2-2; D gene unclear. V was trimmed by 3 bases and J by 4 bases, leaving 18 bases between them. Germline V gene data show CDR1 as SQVTM and CDR2 as ANQGSEA. This CDR3 comprises 16 residues. CDR3 loop: CSVESAGPRATGELFF. The DNA for the CDR3 is TGCAGCGTTGAGTCGGCCGGCCCGAGAGCCACCGGGGAGCTGTTTTTT.

This clonotype occurred many times. J is TRBJ2-7 and V is TRBV3-1, with 10 bases lining up with TRBD2. V shed 5 bases and J 2 bases; nucleotides not matched to a gene: 6. This CDR3 has 15 amino acids. CDR1 and CDR2 from the germline V gene are LGHDT and YNNKEL (reference sequence). The CDR3 sequence is CASSSSSGRPYEQYF. The CDR3 DNA reads as TGTGCCAGCAGCTCATCTAGCGGGAGACCCTACGAGCAGTACTTC.

This CDR3 is CASSQDWRDNYGYTF. CDR3 bases: TGTGCCAGCAGCCAAGATTGGAGGGATAACTATGGCTACACCTTC. This chain joins TRBV14 and TRBJ1-2; no reliable D call. The length of the CDR3 is 15 residues. Germline V gene sequence: CDR1 SGHDN, CDR2 FVKESK. Trimming took off 0 bases at V and 1 base at J, with 9 bases between the two ends. Looking up the rest from reference TRBV14 and TRBJ1-2 gives the full variable domain: EAGVTQFPSHSVIEKGQTVTLRCDPISGHDNLYWYRRVMGKEIKFLLHFVKESKQDESGMPNNRFLAERTGGTYSTLKVQPAELEDSGVYFCASSQDWRDNYGYTFGSGTRLTVV.

This chain connects TRBV5-1 to TRBJ2-3; D assignment may be TRBD1 or TRBD2 (5 bases each). V lost 0 bases to trimming and J lost 1 base, with 12 bases between them. This CDR3 has 16 amino acids. CDR1 is SGHRS and CDR2 is YFSETQ in the germline V gene. The chain's CDR3 is CASSLEGRTRTDTQYF. In nucleotides, the CDR3 is TGCGCCAGCAGCTTGGAGGGGCGGACTCGCACAGATACGCAGTATTTT.

This clonotype was observed a few times. The CDR3 nucleotides are TGTGCCAGCAGCTTGGGCGTTGGACAGGGGAACACTGAAGCTTTCTTT. Amino acids: CASSLGVGQGNTEAFF. The gene calls are TRBV5-5 and TRBJ1-1, with TRBD1 matching over 8 bases. CDR1 is SGHKS and CDR2 is YYEKEE in the germline V gene (reference sequence). The CDR3 loop spans 16 amino acids. Unmatched junction bases numbered 5, after V lost 0 bases and J lost 1 base.

This clonotype occurred many times. The V gene is TRBV13, the J gene TRBJ2-4; 10 bases line up with TRBD2. The CDR3 has 16 amino acids. The trim removed 5 bases at V and 8 bases at J, leaving 12 bases unmatched. Germline-derived CDR1 and CDR2 are PRHDT and FYEKMQ (reference sequence). DNA for the CDR3: TGTGCCAGCAGCCCTCACGGTAGCGGGGGGCGTCACATTCAGTACTTC. This codes for CASSPHGSGGRHIQYF.

The rearrangement joins TRBV7-2 to TRBJ1-2, with a weak D call TRBD1 (6 bases). V shed 5 bases and J shed 0 bases, with 13 bases lying between them. Germline V gives CDR1 SGHTA, CDR2 FQGNSA. The CDR3 is 15 amino acids. CDR3 bases: TGTGCCAGCAGCCCACCCGGACAGACTAACTATGGCTACACCTTC. This encodes CASSPPGQTNYGYTF.

A few counts support this clonotype. The V and J genes are TRBV20-1 and TRBJ2-1; 7 bases match TRBD2. This CDR3 has 16 amino acids. CDR1 is DFQATT, CDR2 SNEGSKA, per germline (reference sequence). The V and J ends lost 2 bases and 5 bases, in that order; junction bases with no gene match: 12. In DNA, the CDR3 is TGCAGTGCTAGACCGGTCGCTGGCGGGGGAGACAATGAGCAGTTCTTC. Its translation: CSARPVAGGGDNEQFF.

There are many counts of this clonotype. The rearrangement joins TRBV7-8 to TRBJ2-7; D not resolved. The V gene lost 3 bases and the J gene lost 0 bases, with 9 bases spanning the gap. CDR3 length equals 14 residues. The V gene's germline CDR1 is SGHVS and CDR2 FQNEAQ. The CDR3 region is CASSFRHDSYEQYF. CDR3 bases: TGTGCCAGCAGCTTCCGACATGACTCCTACGAGCAGTACTTC.

This clonotype has just a few counts. V gene TRBV12-3 or TRBV12-4 combines with J gene TRBJ2-7; either TRBD1 or TRBD2 may supply D (6 bases each). V was pared by 8 bases and J by 3 bases, with 14 bases between. This CDR3 spans 13 amino acids. CDR3 sequence reads: CASRGGGGYEQYF. In DNA, the CDR3 is TGTGCCAGCCGCGGTGGAGGGGGCTACGAGCAGTACTTC.

This clonotype was counted a few times. This chain links TRBV5-5 with TRBJ1-2; 7 bases align to TRBD1. This CDR3 has 15 amino acids. Trimming cost V 4 bases and J 4 bases; bases outside gene matches: 10. CDR1 SGHKS and CDR2 YYEKEE come from the germline V gene (reference sequence). The CDR3 is CASSPTGQSFYGYTF. CDR3 DNA sequence: TGTGCCAGCAGCCCTACGGGACAGTCCTTCTATGGCTACACCTTC.

This clonotype was observed at least ten times. The chain couples TRBV2 to TRBJ2-3, with TRBD2 identical over 10 bases. The ends lost 5 bases at V and 5 bases at J; junction bases unmatched: 10. The CDR3 is 16 amino acids. Germline V gene data show CDR1 as SNHLY and CDR2 as FYNNEI. DNA of the CDR3: TGTGCCAGCAGTCCTCTAGCGGGGGTGCGGGTAGATACGCAGTATTTT. It is translated as CASSPLAGVRVDTQYF. The variable domain in full, with the rest retrieved from reference TRBV2 and TRBJ2-3, is EPEVTQTPSHQVTQMGQEVILRCVPISNHLYFYWYRQILGQKVEFLVSFYNNEISEKSEIFDDQFSVERPDGSNFTLKIRSTKLEDSAMYFCASSPLAGVRVDTQYFGPGTRLTVL.

This clonotype turned up a few times. This chain joins TRBV5-5 and TRBJ1-5; 7 bases fit TRBD1. Germline-derived CDR1 and CDR2 are SGHKS and YYEKEE (reference sequence). The CDR3 has 16 amino acids. With V trimmed by 0 bases and J by 0 bases, 3 bases remained unmatched. The CDR3 region is CASSLEGAYSNQPQHF. For the CDR3, the DNA is TGTGCCAGCAGCTTGGAGGGGGCATATAGCAATCAGCCCCAGCATTTT. The whole variable domain, filled in from reference TRBV5-5 and TRBJ1-5, reads DAGVTQSPTHLIKTRGQQVTLRCSPISGHKSVSWYQQVLGQGPQFIFQYYEKEERGRGNFPDRFSARQFPNYSSELNVNALLLGDSALYLCASSLEGAYSNQPQHFGDGTRLSIL.

CDR3 residues: CASSLEGFYGTQYF. The CDR3, as DNA: TGTGCCAGCAGTTTAGAGGGGTTCTATGGGACCCAGTACTTC. The chain carries TRBV28 and TRBJ2-5; either TRBD1 or TRBD2 may fit D (5 bases each). Germline V gives CDR1 MDHEN, CDR2 SYDVKM. V was shortened by 2 bases and J by 7 bases, with 14 bases between the two germline ends. This CDR3 has 14 residues. The full variable domain, in which reference TRBV28 and TRBJ2-5 provide the parts outside the CDR3, is DVKVTQSSRYLVKRTGEKVFLECVQDMDHENMFWYRQDPGLGLRLIYFSYDVKMKEKGDIPEGYSVSREKKERFSLILESASTNQTSMYLCASSLEGFYGTQYFGPGTRLLVL.

The chain joins TRBV7-2 to TRBJ1-3; D gene ambiguous. Germline CDR1 reads SGHTA; CDR2 reads FQGNSA. Trimming took off 1 base at V and 7 bases at J, with 5 bases between the two ends. This CDR3 has 12 amino acids. CDR3 in amino acids: CASSLGLNTIYF. For the CDR3, the DNA is TGTGCCAGCAGCTTAGGGCTTAACACCATATATTTT. Full variable domain (remainder filled in from reference TRBV7-2 and TRBJ1-3): GAGVSQSPSNKVTEKGKDVELRCDPISGHTALYWYRQSLGQGLEFLIYFQGNSAPDKSGLPSDRFSAERTGGSVSTLTIQRTQQEDSAVYLCASSLGLNTIYFGEGSWLTVV.

This clonotype has more than one count but fewer than ten. This chain uses TRBV29-1 with TRBJ1-2, with D unresolved. V shed 7 bases and J shed 1 base, with 7 bases lying between them. From germline, CDR1 is SQVTM and CDR2 ANQGSEA. This CDR3 region has 11 residues. This CDR3 reads CSGSDNYGYTF. The DNA for the CDR3 is TGCAGCGGGTCAGATAACTATGGCTACACCTTC.

This clonotype was detected a few times. V is TRBV13 and J is TRBJ2-7; D remains unclear. The germline V gene encodes CDR1 PRHDT and CDR2 FYEKMQ (reference sequence). Between the trimmed V and J ends, which lost 1 base and 3 bases, there was a span of 7 bases. This CDR3 spans 13 amino acids. For the CDR3, the DNA is TGTGCCAGCAGCTTAGAACAGCGCTACGAGCAGTACTTC. Translated, it gives CASSLEQRYEQYF.

This clonotype was seen many times. The chain has TRBV10-3 and TRBJ1-1; D is ambiguous. From germline, CDR1 is ENHRY and CDR2 SYGVKD. V lost 10 bases and J lost 1, with 10 bases in between. The CDR3 contains 12 residues. DNA for the CDR3: TGTGCCACAACCGACACGAACACTGAAGCTTTCTTT. This codes for CATTDTNTEAFF.

The chain links TRBV27 to TRBJ2-3; 13 nucleotides match TRBD2. This CDR3 contains 15 residues. V shed 5 bases, J shed 5 bases, and the junction held 4 bases outside the gene matches. Germline V CDR1 and CDR2: MNHEY, SMNVEV (reference sequence). CDR3 in amino acids: CASSPGTSGKDTQYF. The CDR3 coding sequence is TGTGCCAGCAGTCCCGGGACTAGCGGGAAAGATACGCAGTATTTT.

In its sample, this clonotype was seen many times. The chain uses TRBV27 and TRBJ2-3; TRBD2 agrees at 15 bases. There are 19 residues in the CDR3. The V gene's germline CDR1 is MNHEY and CDR2 SMNVEV (reference sequence). Trimming removed 6 bases from V and 1 base from J; junction bases left unmatched: 11. In nucleotides, the CDR3 is TGTGCCAGCAGACTCGTCTGGACTAGCGGGAGGGACGGCACAGATACGCAGTATTTT. Amino acid sequence: CASRLVWTSGRDGTDTQYF.

This clonotype was counted ten times or more. The V gene is TRBV5-1, the J gene TRBJ2-7, with TRBD2 matching over 9 bases. Unmatched junction bases numbered 10, after V lost 3 bases and J lost 6 bases. Germline assignment: CDR1 SGHRS and CDR2 YFSETQ. The CDR3 consists of 15 residues. The CDR3 region has the DNA TGCGCCAGCAGCTCCGAGGATAGCGGGAGAAGCGAGCAGTACTTC. Its translation: CASSSEDSGRSEQYF. Complete variable domain (other parts from reference TRBV5-1 and TRBJ2-7): KAGVTQTPRYLIKTRGQQVTLSCSPISGHRSVSWYQQTPGQGLQFLFEYFSETQRNKGNFPGRFSGRQFSNSRSEMNVSTLELGDSALYLCASSSEDSGRSEQYFGPGTRLTVT.